The 25 T cell receptor beta chains below come from one sample, sequenced in a study of CD4 T cells in relation to SARS-CoV-2 and coronaviruses. Before the COVID-19 pandemic, during about 2011-2019, CD4+ T cells were taken from unexposed donors. Isolation of CD4+ T cells took place after around 11 days in culture. Their cognate antigens are unknown. This table comes from immunoSEQ multiplex PCR, and its TCRdb copy is limited to in-frame clones, with some not included. The sample lists about 22,000 clones, 76% seen once, with roughly 17% in the top ten. Material: CD4+ T cells from PBMCs, cultured in vitro. Receptors were obtained from a human donor in good health.

This chain links TRBV18 with TRBJ2-1, with D perhaps TRBD2 (6 bases). V was clipped by 2 bases and J by 1 base, with 21 bases between them. The germline V gene encodes CDR1 KGHSH and CDR2 LQKENI. The CDR3 has 19 residues. The DNA of the CDR3 is TGTGCCAGCTCACCAAAGGACATCGGACTACTCCTTTCCTACAATGAGCAGTTCTTC. Translation: CASSPKDIGLLLSYNEQFF. Complete variable domain (other parts from reference TRBV18 and TRBJ2-1): NAGVMQNPRHLVRRRGQEARLRCSPMKGHSHVYWYRQLPEEGLKFMVYLQKENIIDESGMPKERFSAEFPKEGPSILRIQQVVRGDSAAYFCASSPKDIGLLLSYNEQFFGPGTRLTVL.

The rearrangement links TRBV5-6 to TRBJ2-1, with 13 bases aligning to TRBD2. This CDR3 has 18 amino acids. With V trimmed by 0 bases and J by 8 bases, 11 bases remained unmatched. The germline V gene has CDR1 SGHDT and CDR2 YYEEEE. As DNA, the CDR3 is TGTGCCAGCAGCTTGGAACTAGGGACTAGCGGGATTATATATGAGCAGTTCTTC. Its translation is CASSLELGTSGIIYEQFF.

This rearrangement joins TRBV5-1 to TRBJ2-7; 11 bases are shared with TRBD2. CDR3 length: 15 residues. V gave up 3 bases and J gave up 5 bases; unmatched junction bases: 7. From germline, CDR1 is SGHRS and CDR2 YFSETQ. The chain's CDR3 is CASSSGALAGDEQYF. CDR3 nucleotides: TGCGCCAGCAGCTCCGGGGCACTAGCGGGAGACGAGCAGTACTTC. Full variable domain (remainder filled in from reference TRBV5-1 and TRBJ2-7): KAGVTQTPRYLIKTRGQQVTLSCSPISGHRSVSWYQQTPGQGLQFLFEYFSETQRNKGNFPGRFSGRQFSNSRSEMNVSTLELGDSALYLCASSSGALAGDEQYFGPGTRLTVT.

The gene calls are TRBV7-3 and TRBJ2-2; possibly TRBD2 for D (6 bases). This CDR3 spans 15 amino acids. Germline V gene data show CDR1 as SGHTA and CDR2 as FQGTGA. The V end lost 4 bases, the J end lost 5 bases, and 14 bases lay between the germline ends. The CDR3 spells CASSYRDAGTGELFF. The CDR3 DNA reads TGTGCCAGCAGCTACCGGGACGCGGGGACCGGGGAGCTGTTTTTT.

The chain uses TRBV7-3 and TRBJ1-1, with 7 bases identical to TRBD1. The V gene's germline CDR1 is SGHTA and CDR2 FQGTGA. The V segment lost 5 bases and the J segment 0 bases; nucleotides outside the gene matches: 3. CDR3 length: 14 amino acids. DNA of the CDR3: TGTGCCAGCAGCCCACAGGGGATGAACACTGAAGCTTTCTTT. Translation: CASSPQGMNTEAFF.

The rearrangement uses TRBV11-1 and TRBJ2-3; 10 bases are shared with TRBD2. The trim removed 0 bases at V and 4 bases at J, leaving 1 base unmatched. The CDR3 loop spans 15 amino acids. Germline-derived CDR1 and CDR2 are SGHAT and FQDESV (reference sequence). The CDR3 region is CASSLALAGPDTQYF. CDR3 nucleotides: TGTGCCAGCAGCTTAGCACTAGCGGGACCAGATACGCAGTATTTT.

V gene TRBV11-2 combines with J gene TRBJ2-7; TRBD1 or TRBD2 may be the D gene (5 bases each). Germline V gives CDR1 SGHAT, CDR2 FQNNGV. Trimming left V 5 bases short and J 2 bases short, with 25 bases between. CDR3 length: 18 amino acids. The CDR3 loop reads CASSPGSYKGLATYEQYF. CDR3 sequence (DNA): TGTGCCAGCAGCCCCGGGTCATATAAGGGGCTAGCCACCTACGAGCAGTACTTC.

This clone was seen just once. This chain uses TRBV30 with TRBJ1-1; D not certain. V shed 0 bases and J shed 0 bases, with 11 bases lying between them. Germline loops: CDR1 GTSNPN, CDR2 SVGIG (reference sequence). The CDR3 covers 15 residues. The CDR3 bases are TGTGCCTGGAGTGTAGTCGGGCAGGTGAACACTGAAGCTTTCTTT. As protein: CAWSVVGQVNTEAFF.

This clone was found once. The rearrangement joins TRBV19 to TRBJ1-6; the D is unclear. Trimming left V 5 bases short and J 7 bases short, with 15 bases between. Germline V gene lookup returns CDR1 LNHDA and CDR2 SQIVND (reference sequence). The CDR3 is 15 amino acids. The CDR3 loop is CASSAQASTNSPLHF. Here the CDR3 DNA reads TGTGCCAGTAGTGCCCAGGCCTCTACCAATTCACCCCTCCACTTT. Full variable domain (outside the CDR3, taken from reference TRBV19 and TRBJ1-6): DGGITQSPKYLFRKEGQNVTLSCEQNLNHDAMYWYRQDPGQGLRLIYYSQIVNDFQKGDIAEGYSVSREKKESFPLTVTSAQKNPTAFYLCASSAQASTNSPLHFGNGTRLTVT.

This clone occurred a few times. The V gene is TRBV11-2, the J gene TRBJ2-3; 9 nucleotides match TRBD2. Germline loops: CDR1 SGHAT, CDR2 FQNNGV. Unmatched junction bases numbered 4, after V lost 3 bases and J lost 0 bases. The CDR3 has 16 residues. CDR3 protein: CASSLGAGGSTDTQYF. CDR3 nucleotide sequence: TGTGCCAGCAGCTTGGGTGCGGGAGGGAGCACAGATACGCAGTATTTT.

The rearrangement links TRBV15 to TRBJ1-4; D gene uncertain. CDR3 size: 17 residues. Germline lookup yields CDR1 LNHNV and CDR2 YYDKDF (reference sequence). V lost 0 bases, J lost 8 bases, and 19 bases lay in between. This chain's CDR3 is CATSRDTGGGVYEKLFF. CDR3 nucleotide sequence: TGTGCCACCAGCAGAGATACGGGCGGCGGTGTATACGAAAAACTGTTTTTT.

The rearrangement uses TRBV27 and TRBJ2-1; 15 nucleotides agree with TRBD2. The CDR3 is made up of 19 amino acids. Germline CDR1 MNHEY, CDR2 SMNVEV (reference sequence). Trimming took 4 bases from V and 0 from J; bases not matched to a gene: 7. The CDR3 DNA is TGTGCCAGCAGTTCGGGACTAGCGGGAGGCCTAGCCTCCTACAATGAGCAGTTCTTC. Protein product: CASSSGLAGGLASYNEQFF.

The rearrangement uses TRBV6-5 and TRBJ1-2; D is unresolved. The CDR3 is 15 amino acids. Germline lookup yields CDR1 MNHEY and CDR2 SVGAGI. Between the trimmed V and J ends, which lost 0 bases and 4 bases, there was a span of 12 bases. CDR3 amino acids: CASSYSDSSIYGYTF. CDR3 coding DNA: TGTGCCAGCAGTTACTCGGATTCCTCTATCTATGGCTACACCTTC.

The chain uses TRBV12-3 or TRBV12-4 and TRBJ2-5; TRBD1 matches at 8 bases. V shed 6 bases and J 9 bases; nucleotides not matched to a gene: 6. CDR3 length: 12 amino acids. DNA for the CDR3: TGTGCCAGCAGCCCGACAGGGGTCCCCCAGTACTTC. Protein: CASSPTGVPQYF.

This sequence joins TRBV18 and TRBJ1-1; possibly TRBD1 for D (6 bases). The germline V and J ends were trimmed by 3 bases and 1 base, with 18 bases remaining between them. The CDR3 is made up of 17 amino acids. Germline V gene data show CDR1 as KGHSH and CDR2 as LQKENI. The CDR3 DNA reads TGTGCCAGCTCACCCCCATACCGGGGGGCAGGGAACACTGAAGCTTTCTTT. It yields the protein CASSPPYRGAGNTEAFF. Looking up the rest from reference TRBV18 and TRBJ1-1 gives the full variable domain: NAGVMQNPRHLVRRRGQEARLRCSPMKGHSHVYWYRQLPEEGLKFMVYLQKENIIDESGMPKERFSAEFPKEGPSILRIQQVVRGDSAAYFCASSPPYRGAGNTEAFFGQGTRLTVV.

This chain connects TRBV5-4 to TRBJ2-5; no reliable D call. Germline CDR1 and CDR2: SGHNT and YYREEE (reference sequence). The ends were cut back, 3 bases at V and 7 bases at J, with 25 bases in the middle. This CDR3 contains 17 residues. CDR3 sequence reads: CASSSTFSSWNAATQYF. CDR3 sequence (DNA): TGTGCCAGCAGCTCCACCTTTAGCAGCTGGAACGCGGCGACCCAGTACTTC.

A few counts support this clone. CDR3 amino acids: CAWTTGVRGNEQFF. CDR3 DNA: TGTGCCTGGACCACAGGGGTTCGGGGCAATGAGCAGTTCTTC. V usage is TRBV30 and J usage is TRBJ2-1; 7 bases agree with TRBD1. Trimming took 4 bases from V and 6 from J; bases not matched to a gene: 9. The germline V gene has CDR1 GTSNPN and CDR2 SVGIG (reference sequence). The CDR3 runs 14 residues.

The chain employs TRBV14 and TRBJ2-6; D is unresolved. This CDR3 is built from 13 residues. The V gene's germline CDR1 is SGHDN and CDR2 FVKESK. Trimming took 4 bases from V and 2 from J, leaving 3 bases between them. The CDR3 region is CASSRTGANVLTF. The CDR3 DNA follows: TGTGCCAGCAGCCGGACTGGGGCCAACGTCCTGACTTTC.

The V and J genes are TRBV4-2 and TRBJ2-1, with a tentative D call TRBD1 (5 bases). The CDR3 runs 15 residues. Germline V gene sequence: CDR1 LGHNA, CDR2 YNFKEQ. Trimming took 0 bases from V and 4 from J, leaving 10 bases between them. The CDR3 sequence is CASSQDRGIYNEQFF. The CDR3 DNA reads as TGTGCCAGCAGCCAAGATAGGGGAATATACAATGAGCAGTTCTTC.

This clone was found once. The chain employs TRBV5-5 and TRBJ1-3; D remains ambiguous. Trimming cost V 1 base and J 2 bases, with 7 bases left between them. The germline gives CDR1 SGHKS, CDR2 YYEKEE (reference sequence). The CDR3 spans 14 residues. As DNA, the CDR3 is TGTGCCAGCAGCTTGTCGCCAGCTGGAAACACCATATATTTT. Its protein is CASSLSPAGNTIYF.

This clone was seen more than once but under ten times. V is TRBV5-1 and J is TRBJ1-1; D remains unclear. Germline CDR1 and CDR2: SGHRS and YFSETQ. This CDR3 is built from 13 residues. Trimming left V 1 base short and J 3 bases short, with 7 bases between. The chain's CDR3 is CASSLSVDTEAFF. The CDR3 nucleotides are TGCGCCAGCAGCTTGTCAGTGGACACTGAAGCTTTCTTT.

J is TRBJ2-2 and V is TRBV5-6; D gene ambiguous. The V and J ends lost 4 bases and 6 bases respectively, with 25 bases between them. The length of the CDR3 is 18 residues. Germline V lookup: CDR1 SGHDT, CDR2 YYEEEE. In DNA form, the CDR3 reads TGTGCCAGCAGCACCTACAGATATGAAGTTCGGTCGCCCGGGGAGCTGTTTTTT. Translated: CASSTYRYEVRSPGELFF.

The rearrangement uses TRBV4-1 and TRBJ2-5; 7 bases are a match to TRBD1. J was trimmed by 0 bases and V by 4 bases; bases with no gene match: 5. Germline loops: CDR1 MGHRA, CDR2 YSYEKL. The CDR3 length is 15 residues. The CDR3 spells CASSPGDRDQETQYF. The CDR3 bases are TGCGCCAGCAGCCCTGGTGACAGGGACCAAGAGACCCAGTACTTC.

This clone was counted only a few times. The CDR3 DNA reads TGTGCCAGCAGCCTGGACAGCATACTTGAAGCTTTCTTT. The encoded protein is CASSLDSILEAFF. The genes are TRBV11-2 and TRBJ1-1, with D tentatively TRBD1 (6 bases). V shed 5 bases and J shed 7 bases, with 14 bases lying between them. This CDR3 is 13 amino acids long. Germline V gives CDR1 SGHAT, CDR2 FQNNGV.

The chain recombines TRBV11-2 with TRBJ1-1, with 9 bases fitting TRBD1. The germline CDR1 and CDR2 sequences are SGHAT and FQNNGV. V shed 5 bases, J shed 5 bases, and the junction held 6 bases outside the gene matches. CDR3 size: 14 residues. This chain's CDR3 is CASSRDRASTEAFF. DNA for the CDR3: TGTGCCAGCAGCCGGGACAGGGCGTCGACTGAAGCTTTCTTT.